This T cell receptor (beta chain) was recorded in a study of shared clonotypes between healthy human individuals. Across the study: Per-donor plates numbered three CD4 naive, three CD4 memory, two CD8 naive and one CD8 memory.

CDR1 is MDHEN, CDR2 SYDVKM, per germline. With V trimmed by 7 bases and J by 0 bases, 7 bases remained unmatched. This CDR3 spans 15 amino acids. Whole-study findings and limits: Memory subsets generally showed smaller estimated richness than naive subsets did. Shared clonotypes: about 5% naive CD4, around 3.4% naive CD8, around 2.2% memory CD4, 0.4% memory CD8.

As processed by the authors: Junction-only immunoSEQ data arrived without quality scores, meaning filtering differed. Clones were sequenced by immunoSEQ multiplex PCR, and TCRdb holds only the in-frame ones, with some missing. For V, J and clone size, that table is used; D and trimming come from the DNA. The sample contains millions of clones, approximately 93% of which appear only once. As regards this clone: Its antigen remains unidentified.

The rearrangement joins TRBV28 to TRBJ1-2, with 8 bases aligning to TRBD1. This sequence originates from a man aged 18 to 35 in good health. Some clones in this sample may be carry-over from other donors' samples. Material: naive CD4+ T cells from PBMCs. Regarding subset: CD45RA+ positively selected. The CDR3, as DNA: TGTGCCAGCACTTCTGGACAGGGCCCTAACTATGGCTACACCTTC. Translated, it gives CASTSGQGPNYGYTF.